A single TCR beta chain is shown here with its context. TCRdb called the RT-PCR reads again in MiXCR, with one record for every CDR3 protein. The sample has about 680,000 distinct CDR3 sequences, approximately 15% seen once. The CDR3 contains 15 residues. V shed 4 bases and J 2 bases; nucleotides not matched to a gene: 6. CDR1 is LGHDT, CDR2 YNNKEL, per germline (reference sequence). Sequenced: memory CD4+ T cells from blood. The V gene is TRBV3-1, the J gene TRBJ1-2; 8 nucleotides align to TRBD1. The receptor was isolated from a female donor in good health, serving as a healthy control. CDR3 nucleotides: TGTGCCAGCAGCCCAAAGACAGGGGCCAACTATGGCTACACCTTC. Translation gives CASSPKTGANYGYTF.